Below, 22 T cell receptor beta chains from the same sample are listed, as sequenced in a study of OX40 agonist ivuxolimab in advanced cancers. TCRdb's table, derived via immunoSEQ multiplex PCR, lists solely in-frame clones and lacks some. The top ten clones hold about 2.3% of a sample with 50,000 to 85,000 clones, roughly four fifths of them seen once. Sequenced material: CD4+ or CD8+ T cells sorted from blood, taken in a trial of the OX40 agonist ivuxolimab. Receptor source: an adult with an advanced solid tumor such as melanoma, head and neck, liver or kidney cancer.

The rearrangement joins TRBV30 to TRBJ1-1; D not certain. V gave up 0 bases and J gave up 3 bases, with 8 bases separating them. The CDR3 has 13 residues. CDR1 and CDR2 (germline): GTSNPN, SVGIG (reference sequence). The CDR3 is CAWSVSTDTEAFF. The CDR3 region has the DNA TGTGCCTGGAGTGTTTCGACGGACACTGAAGCTTTCTTT. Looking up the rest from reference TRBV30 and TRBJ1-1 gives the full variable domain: SQTIHQWPATLVQPVGSPLSLECTVEGTSNPNLYWYRQAAGRGLQLLFYSVGIGQISSEVPQNLSASRPQDRQFILSSKKLLLSDSGFYLCAWSVSTDTEAFFGQGTRLTVV.

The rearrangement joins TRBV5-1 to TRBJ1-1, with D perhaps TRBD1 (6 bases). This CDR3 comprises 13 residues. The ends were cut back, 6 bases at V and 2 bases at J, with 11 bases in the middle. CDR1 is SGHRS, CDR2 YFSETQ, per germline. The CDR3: CASKMDSNTEAFF. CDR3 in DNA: TGCGCCAGCAAAATGGACAGCAACACTGAAGCTTTCTTT.

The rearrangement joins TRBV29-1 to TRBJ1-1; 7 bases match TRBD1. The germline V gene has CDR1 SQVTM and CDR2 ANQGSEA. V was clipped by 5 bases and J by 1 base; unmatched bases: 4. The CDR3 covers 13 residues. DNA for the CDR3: TGCAGCGTTTCGACAGGGCAGAACACTGAAGCTTTCTTT. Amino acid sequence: CSVSTGQNTEAFF.

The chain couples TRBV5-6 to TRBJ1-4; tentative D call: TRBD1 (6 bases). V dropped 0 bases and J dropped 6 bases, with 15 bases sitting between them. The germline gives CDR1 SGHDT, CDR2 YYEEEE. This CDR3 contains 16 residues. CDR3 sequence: CASSLGVRGEDEKLFF. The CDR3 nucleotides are TGTGCCAGCAGCTTGGGTGTCAGGGGTGAGGATGAAAAACTGTTTTTT.

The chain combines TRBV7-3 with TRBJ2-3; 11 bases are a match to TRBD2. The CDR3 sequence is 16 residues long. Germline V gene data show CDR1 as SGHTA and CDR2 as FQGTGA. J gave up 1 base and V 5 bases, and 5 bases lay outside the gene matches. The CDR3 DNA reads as TGTGCCAGCAGCCCGGGGGGACTAGCGGGCACAGATACGCAGTATTTT. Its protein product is CASSPGGLAGTDTQYF. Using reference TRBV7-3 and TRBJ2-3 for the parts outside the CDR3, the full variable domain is GAGVSQTPSNKVTEKGKYVELRCDPISGHTALYWYRQSLGQGPEFLIYFQGTGAADDSGLPNDRFFAVRPEGSVSTLKIQRTERGDSAVYLCASSPGGLAGTDTQYFGPGTRLTVL.

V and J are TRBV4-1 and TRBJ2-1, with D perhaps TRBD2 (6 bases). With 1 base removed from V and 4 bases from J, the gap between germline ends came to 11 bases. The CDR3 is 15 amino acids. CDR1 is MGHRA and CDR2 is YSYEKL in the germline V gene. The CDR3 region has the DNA TGCGCCAGCAGCCAAGCCGGGACTGGTTACAATGAGCAGTTCTTC. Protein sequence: CASSQAGTGYNEQFF.

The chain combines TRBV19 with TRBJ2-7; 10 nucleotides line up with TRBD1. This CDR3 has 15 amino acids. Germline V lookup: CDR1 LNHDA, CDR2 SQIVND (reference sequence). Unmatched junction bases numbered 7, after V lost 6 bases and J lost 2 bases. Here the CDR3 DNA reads TGTGCCAGTAGGATGGGACAGGGGCTTCCCTACGAGCAGTACTTC. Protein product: CASRMGQGLPYEQYF.

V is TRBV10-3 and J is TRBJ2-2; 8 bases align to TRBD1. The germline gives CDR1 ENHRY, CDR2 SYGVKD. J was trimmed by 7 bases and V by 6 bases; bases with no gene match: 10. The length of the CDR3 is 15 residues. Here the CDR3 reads CAISLGQGSGGELFF. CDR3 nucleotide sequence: TGTGCCATCAGCCTTGGACAGGGATCTGGCGGGGAGCTGTTTTTT.

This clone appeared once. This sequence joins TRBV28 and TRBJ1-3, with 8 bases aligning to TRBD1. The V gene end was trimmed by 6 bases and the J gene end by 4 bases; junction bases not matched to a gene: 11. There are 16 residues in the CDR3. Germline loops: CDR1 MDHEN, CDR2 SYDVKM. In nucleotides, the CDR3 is TGTGCCAGCAGCTACGAGGACAGGGTCTTCGGAAACACCATATATTTT. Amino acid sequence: CASSYEDRVFGNTIYF.

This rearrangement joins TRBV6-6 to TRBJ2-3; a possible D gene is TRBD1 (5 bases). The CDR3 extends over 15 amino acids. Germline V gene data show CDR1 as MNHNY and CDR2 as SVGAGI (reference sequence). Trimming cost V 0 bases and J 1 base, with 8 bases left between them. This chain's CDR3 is CASSYSGRGTDTQYF. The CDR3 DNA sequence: TGTGCCAGCAGTTACTCGGGCAGGGGCACAGATACGCAGTATTTT.

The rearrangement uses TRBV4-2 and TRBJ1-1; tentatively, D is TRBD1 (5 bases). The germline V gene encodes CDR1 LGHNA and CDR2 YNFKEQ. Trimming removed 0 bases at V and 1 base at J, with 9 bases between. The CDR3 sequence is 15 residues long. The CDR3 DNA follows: TGTGCCAGCAGCCAAGACCCGGGGACGAACACTGAAGCTTTCTTT. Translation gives CASSQDPGTNTEAFF.

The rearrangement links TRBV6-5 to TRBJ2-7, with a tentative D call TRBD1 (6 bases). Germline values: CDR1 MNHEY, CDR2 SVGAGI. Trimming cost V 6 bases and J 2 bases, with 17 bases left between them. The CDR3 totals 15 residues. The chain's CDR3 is CASSDPGHGPYEQYF. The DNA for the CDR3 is TGTGCCAGCAGCGACCCGGGACATGGACCCTACGAGCAGTACTTC.

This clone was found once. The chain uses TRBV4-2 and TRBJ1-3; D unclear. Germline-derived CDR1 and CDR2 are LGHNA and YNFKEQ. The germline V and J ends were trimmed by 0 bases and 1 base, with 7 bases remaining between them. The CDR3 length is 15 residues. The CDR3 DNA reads TGTGCCAGCAGCCAAGAAAGAGGATCTGGAAACACCATATATTTT. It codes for CASSQERGSGNTIYF.

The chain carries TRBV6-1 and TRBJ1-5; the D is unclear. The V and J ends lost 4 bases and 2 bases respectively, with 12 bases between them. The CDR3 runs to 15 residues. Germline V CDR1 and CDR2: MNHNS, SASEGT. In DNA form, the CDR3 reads TGTGCCAGCAGTGGGCAGAGGGTTGGCAATCAGCCCCAGCATTTT. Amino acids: CASSGQRVGNQPQHF.

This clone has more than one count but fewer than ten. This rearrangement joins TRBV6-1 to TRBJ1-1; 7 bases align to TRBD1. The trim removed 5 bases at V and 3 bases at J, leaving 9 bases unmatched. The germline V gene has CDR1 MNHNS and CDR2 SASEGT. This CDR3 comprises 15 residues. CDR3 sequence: CASSPLTGLYTEAFF. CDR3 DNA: TGTGCCAGCAGTCCTCTGACAGGGCTTTACACTGAAGCTTTCTTT.

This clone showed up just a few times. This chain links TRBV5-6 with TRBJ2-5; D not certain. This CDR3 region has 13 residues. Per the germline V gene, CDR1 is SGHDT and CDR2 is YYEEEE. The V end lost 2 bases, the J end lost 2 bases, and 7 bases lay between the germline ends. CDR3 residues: CASSLTPQETQYF. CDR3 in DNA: TGTGCCAGCAGCTTAACCCCACAAGAGACCCAGTACTTC.

The CDR3 bases are TGTGCCAGTAGTATAGAGAGGGGACAGGATGAAAAACTGTTTTTT. As protein: CASSIERGQDEKLFF. The genes are TRBV19 and TRBJ1-4; 8 bases fit TRBD1. The CDR3 is made up of 15 amino acids. The V gene end was trimmed by 0 bases and the J gene end by 6 bases; junction bases not matched to a gene: 3. CDR1 and CDR2 from the germline V gene are LNHDA and SQIVND (reference sequence).

The CDR3 here is CSAEGQGYEQYF. CDR3 coding DNA: TGCAGCGCCGAGGGACAGGGTTACGAGCAGTACTTC. The chain carries TRBV29-1 and TRBJ2-7, with 9 positions matching TRBD1. The CDR3 runs to 12 residues. Germline V gene sequence: CDR1 SQVTM, CDR2 ANQGSEA. With 7 bases clipped from V and 4 bases from J, the junction kept 5 bases outside the gene matches.

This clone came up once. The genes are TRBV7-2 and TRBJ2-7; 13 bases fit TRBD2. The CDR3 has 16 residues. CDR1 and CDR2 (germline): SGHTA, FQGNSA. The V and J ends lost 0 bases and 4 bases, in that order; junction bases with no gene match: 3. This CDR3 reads CASSLAWTSGSYEQYF. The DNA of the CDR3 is TGTGCCAGCAGCTTAGCGTGGACTAGCGGGAGTTACGAGCAGTACTTC.

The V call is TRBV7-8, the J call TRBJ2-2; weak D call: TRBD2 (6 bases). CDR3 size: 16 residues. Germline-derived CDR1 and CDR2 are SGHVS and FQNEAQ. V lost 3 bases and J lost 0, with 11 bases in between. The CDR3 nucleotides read TGTGCCAGCAGCTTGTTAGCGGTACCGAACACCGGGGAGCTGTTTTTT. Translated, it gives CASSLLAVPNTGELFF.

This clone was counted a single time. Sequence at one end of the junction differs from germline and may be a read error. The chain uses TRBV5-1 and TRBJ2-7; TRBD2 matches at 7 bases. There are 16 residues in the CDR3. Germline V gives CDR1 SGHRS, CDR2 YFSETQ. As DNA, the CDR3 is TGCGCCAGCAGCTTCGGGGCTAGCGGAGGCCGCTACGAGCAGTTGTTC. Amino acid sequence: CASSFGASGGRYEQLF.

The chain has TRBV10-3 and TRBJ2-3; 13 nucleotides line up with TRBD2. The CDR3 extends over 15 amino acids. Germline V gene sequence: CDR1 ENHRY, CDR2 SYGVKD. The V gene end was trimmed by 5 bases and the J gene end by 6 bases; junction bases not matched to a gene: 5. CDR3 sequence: CAISIGLAGADTQYF. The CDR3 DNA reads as TGTGCCATCAGTATAGGACTAGCGGGAGCGGATACGCAGTATTTT.